The present T cell receptor beta chain was sequenced within a study of T-cell memory formation after mild COVID-19. About the study: Clusters of TCRs were largely donor specific. General study findings and limits: While clones contracting from day 15 to 85 were balanced between CD4 and CD8, later expanders leaned CD4+.

MiXCR was run by TCRdb on the 5' RACE reads, yielding one entry per CDR3 protein. The sample holds around 310,000 distinct CDR3 sequences, approximately 15% seen once. V was cut by 6 bases and J by 6 bases, with 20 bases left in between. CDR3 length: 15 residues. As regards this clonotype: Its antigen is undetermined.

The rearrangement links TRBV12-3 or TRBV12-4 to TRBJ1-2, with a tentative D call TRBD1 (6 bases). This clonotype originated in a man aged 18-30 years who had mild COVID-19 (a few samples of this study predate the infection). Cell type and time point are not known. The sample consisted of PBMCs or a T cell subset sorted from them (not recorded which). The CDR3 sequence is CASSSLGAGGHGYTF. CDR3 bases: TGTGCCAGCAGCAGTTTGGGGGCGGGGGGCCATGGCTACACCTTC.